Presented here are 8 T cell receptor beta chains from one specimen sequenced in a study of T cell repertoires in cytomegalovirus infection. Using its own MiXCR run on the reads, TCRdb lists one record per CDR3 protein. The data hold about 740,000 distinct CDR3 sequences, with 35% to 45% observed a single time. Sequencing used PBMCs. These receptors all stem from a human donor in good health (CMV status not recorded). Some clones in this sample may be carry-over from other donors' samples.

This clonotype occurred many times. V is TRBV7-8 and J is TRBJ2-2; D tentatively fits TRBD1 or TRBD2 (6 bases each). Deletions cut 0 bases from V and 7 bases from J, with 12 bases between. CDR1 and CDR2 (germline): SGHVS, FQNEAQ. The CDR3 length is 15 residues. CDR3 nucleotide sequence: TGTGCCAGCAGCTTAGCTGGGGGGCCTAACGGGGAGCTGTTTTTT. It encodes CASSLAGGPNGELFF.

The rearrangement links TRBV7-6 to TRBJ2-2, with D maybe TRBD1 (5 bases). The CDR3 is 15 amino acids. CDR1 and CDR2 from the germline V gene are SGHVS and FNYEAQ. V shed 5 bases and J shed 0 bases, with 10 bases lying between them. CDR3 in amino acids: CASSPGFANTGELFF. The CDR3 coding sequence is TGTGCCAGCAGCCCAGGGTTCGCGAACACCGGGGAGCTGTTTTTT.

This rearrangement joins TRBV10-3 to TRBJ2-3; either TRBD1 or TRBD2 may fit D (5 bases each). V was clipped by 5 bases and J by 2 bases, with 17 bases between them. CDR3 length: 16 amino acids. The germline CDR1 and CDR2 sequences are ENHRY and SYGVKD. This CDR3 is CAISKGTEDFTDTQYF. In DNA form, the CDR3 reads TGTGCCATCAGTAAGGGGACGGAAGATTTCACAGATACGCAGTATTTT.

This rearrangement joins TRBV7-9 to TRBJ2-7, with no clear D. The CDR3 consists of 17 residues. Trimming pared 5 bases from V and 7 bases from J, leaving 27 bases between. The germline CDR1 and CDR2 sequences are SEHNR and FQNEAQ (reference sequence). CDR3 sequence: CASSPPRVESWAREQYF. The CDR3 DNA reads as TGTGCCAGCAGCCCTCCCCGAGTAGAAAGTTGGGCTCGAGAGCAGTACTTC.

In its sample, this clonotype was seen a few times. CDR3 coding DNA: TGTGCCAGCAGCCAAGAAGGATCGCCCCCAGAGACCCAGTACTTC. Its protein product is CASSQEGSPPETQYF. J is TRBJ2-5 and V is TRBV4-2; D unresolved. This CDR3 region has 15 residues. V lost 0 bases, J lost 4 bases, and 12 bases lay in between. In germline, CDR1 is LGHNA, CDR2 YNFKEQ.

The chain carries TRBV20-1 and TRBJ2-1; 7 bases match TRBD1. Trimming took 0 bases from V and 7 from J; bases not matched to a gene: 9. From germline, CDR1 is DFQATT and CDR2 SNEGSKA (reference sequence). The CDR3 totals 15 residues. CDR3 sequence (DNA): TGCAGTGCTAGAGAAGAAGACAGGGCGGTGAATGAGCAGTTCTTC. Translating it yields CSAREEDRAVNEQFF.

This clonotype was seen more than once but under ten times. CDR3 coding DNA: TGCAGTGCTAGAGATGAACGGAGGGTACAAGAGACCCAGTACTTC. Residues: CSARDERRVQETQYF. V is TRBV20-1 and J is TRBJ2-5; perhaps TRBD2 as D (6 bases). The CDR3 runs to 15 residues. Trimming pared 0 bases from V and 2 bases from J, leaving 13 bases between. CDR1 is DFQATT, CDR2 SNEGSKA, per germline (reference sequence).

This chain connects TRBV7-8 to TRBJ1-4; 12 bases fit TRBD1. The CDR3 totals 16 residues. CDR1 and CDR2 (germline): SGHVS, FQNEAQ. Trimming at V came to 5 bases and at J to 4 bases, leaving 5 bases not matched to a gene. The CDR3 sequence is CASSQGDRGRNEKLFF. The CDR3 DNA is TGTGCCAGCAGCCAGGGGGACAGGGGGCGTAATGAAAAACTGTTTTTT.